Here is one T cell receptor (beta chain) with its context. Ages ranged from about 18 to 89 years, with residence in some 25 US areas. The sample is drawn from a study of blood T cell repertoires in COVID-19. The repertoire was sequenced with immunoSEQ multiplex PCR; TCRdb's copy has only in-frame clones and lacks some. This table holds about 250,000 clones, approximately 85% found once. CDR1 is SNHLY, CDR2 FYNNEI, per germline. The CDR3 loop spans 15 amino acids. V was pared by 8 bases and J by 4 bases, with 9 bases of the junction left unmatched. The V and J genes are TRBV2 and TRBJ1-1; 11 nucleotides line up with TRBD1. The source material was PBMCs or T cells enriched from blood (not recorded which). The sequence derives from a woman in her fifties or sixties with acute COVID-19. The CDR3: CASGGQGGITTEAFF. DNA of the CDR3: TGTGCCAGCGGGGGACAGGGGGGTATAACCACTGAAGCTTTCTTT.